The rows below give T cell receptor beta chains drawn from one sample of a study of blood T cell repertoires in COVID-19. The method was immunoSEQ multiplex PCR; TCRdb's version includes in-frame clones alone and lacks a portion of them. The profile shows about 430,000 clones, approximately 91% of them singletons. The sequenced sample was PBMCs or T cells enriched from blood (not recorded which). The receptors come from a woman younger than 30 who had been exposed to COVID-19. The CDR3 runs from the conserved cysteine through the conserved F or W. Fields, in order: clone size, V gene, D gene, J gene, CDR3 protein, CDR3 DNA. A D gene is named only where the DNA matches it firmly. Expanded clones are given a class, and other clones once, few, many or no size at all.

clone size: .; V gene: TRBV6-5; D gene: .; J gene: TRBJ1-1; CDR3 protein: CASSYGQGMGNTEAFF; CDR3 DNA: TGTGCCAGCAGTTACGGTCAGGGGATGGGGAACACTGAAGCTTTCTTT
clone size: .; V gene: TRBV5-6; D gene: TRBD1; J gene: TRBJ1-5; CDR3 protein: CASSSTGGQPQHF; CDR3 DNA: TGTGCCAGCAGCTCAACAGGGGGTCAGCCCCAGCATTTT
clone size: .; V gene: TRBV19; D gene: .; J gene: TRBJ1-5; CDR3 protein: CASSLQGNNQPQHF; CDR3 DNA: TGTGCCAGTAGTCTACAGGGAAACAATCAGCCCCAGCATTTT
clone size: .; V gene: TRBV2; D gene: .; J gene: TRBJ1-2; CDR3 protein: CASSEGDYYGYTF; CDR3 DNA: TGTGCCAGCAGTGAAGGAGATTACTATGGCTACACCTTC
clone size: .; V gene: TRBV5-1; D gene: .; J gene: TRBJ1-2; CDR3 protein: CASSGASSHLGYTF; CDR3 DNA: TGCGCCAGCAGCGGGGCTTCGAGCCATCTGGGCTACACCTTC
clone size: .; V gene: TRBV18; D gene: .; J gene: TRBJ2-3; CDR3 protein: CASSPPLGASGGDLKTSTDTQYF; CDR3 DNA: TGTGCCAGCTCACCTCCGCTGGGGGCTAGCGGAGGAGACCTAAAAACTAGCACAGATACGCAGTATTTT
clone size: once; V gene: TRBV11-1; D gene: .; J gene: TRBJ2-7; CDR3 protein: CASSFGRSLVYEQYF; CDR3 DNA: TGTGCCAGCAGTTTCGGCCGGAGTCTAGTCTACGAGCAGTACTTC
clone size: .; V gene: TRBV6-1; D gene: .; J gene: TRBJ2-5; CDR3 protein: CASSEGDPNLYQETQYF; CDR3 DNA: TGTGCCAGCAGTGAGGGCGACCCAAACCTGTACCAAGAGACCCAGTACTTC
clone size: .; V gene: TRBV10-3; D gene: .; J gene: TRBJ2-7; CDR3 protein: CAISESDREGYEQYF; CDR3 DNA: TGTGCCATCAGTGAATCGGACAGGGAGGGGTACGAGCAGTACTTC
clone size: .; V gene: TRBV6-5; D gene: .; J gene: TRBJ2-7; CDR3 protein: CASSYDRLLYEQYF; CDR3 DNA: TGTGCCAGCAGTTACGACAGGCTACTCTACGAGCAGTACTTC
clone size: .; V gene: TRBV7-2; D gene: .; J gene: TRBJ2-3; CDR3 protein: CASSLVPGTDTQYF; CDR3 DNA: TGTGCCAGCAGCTTAGTTCCTGGCACAGATACGCAGTATTTT
clone size: .; V gene: TRBV5-1; D gene: TRBD2; J gene: TRBJ2-1; CDR3 protein: CASSWGLSGRMRNEQFF; CDR3 DNA: TGCGCCAGCAGCTGGGGTCTGAGCGGGAGAATGCGCAATGAGCAGTTCTTC
clone size: .; V gene: TRBV5-8; D gene: .; J gene: TRBJ2-1; CDR3 protein: CASSLGVLGATSYNEQFF; CDR3 DNA: TGTGCCAGCAGCTTGGGGGTACTGGGGGCCACCTCCTACAATGAGCAGTTCTTC
clone size: .; V gene: TRBV15; D gene: TRBD1; J gene: TRBJ2-7; CDR3 protein: CATSTSGTELYEQYF; CDR3 DNA: TGTGCCACCTCAACTAGTGGGACAGAATTATACGAGCAGTACTTC
clone size: .; V gene: TRBV28; D gene: TRBD1; J gene: TRBJ2-5; CDR3 protein: CASSLTGGRETQYF; CDR3 DNA: TGTGCCAGCAGTTTGACAGGGGGTCGGGAGACCCAGTACTTC
clone size: .; V gene: TRBV2; D gene: TRBD1; J gene: TRBJ2-3; CDR3 protein: CASSEGTGDTDTQYF; CDR3 DNA: TGTGCCAGCAGTGAGGGGACAGGGGACACAGATACGCAGTATTTT
clone size: .; V gene: TRBV4-2; D gene: .; J gene: TRBJ2-5; CDR3 protein: CASSQEGPAGTQYF; CDR3 DNA: TGTGCCAGCAGCCAAGAGGGGCCAGCGGGGACCCAGTACTTC
clone size: .; V gene: TRBV11-2; D gene: TRBD2; J gene: TRBJ2-3; CDR3 protein: CASSQGLARSSTDTQYF; CDR3 DNA: TGTGCCAGCAGCCAGGGACTAGCGCGCTCTAGCACAGATACGCAGTATTTT
clone size: .; V gene: TRBV18; D gene: .; J gene: TRBJ1-3; CDR3 protein: CASSPRLGQDSGNTIYF; CDR3 DNA: TGTGCCAGCTCACCACGTTTGGGACAAGACTCTGGAAACACCATATATTTT
clone size: .; V gene: TRBV30; D gene: .; J gene: TRBJ1-2; CDR3 protein: CAWTDSHYGYTF; CDR3 DNA: TGTGCCTGGACTGACAGCCACTATGGCTACACCTTC
clone size: once; V gene: TRBV5-1; D gene: .; J gene: TRBJ1-2; CDR3 protein: CASSLETANYGYTF; CDR3 DNA: TGCGCCAGCAGCTTGGAAACAGCTAACTATGGCTACACCTTC
clone size: .; V gene: TRBV9; D gene: TRBD2; J gene: TRBJ2-7; CDR3 protein: CASSVGGRGGWNEQYF; CDR3 DNA: TGTGCCAGCAGCGTAGGAGGGCGGGGGGGCTGGAACGAGCAGTACTTC
clone size: .; V gene: TRBV23-1; D gene: TRBD1; J gene: TRBJ2-3; CDR3 protein: CASSQGDRVTDTQYF; CDR3 DNA: TGCGCCAGCAGTCAAGGGGACAGGGTCACAGATACGCAGTATTTT
clone size: .; V gene: TRBV28; D gene: .; J gene: TRBJ1-5; CDR3 protein: CASSLYNQPQHF; CDR3 DNA: TGTGCCAGCAGTTTGTATAATCAGCCCCAGCATTTT
clone size: .; V gene: TRBV28; D gene: .; J gene: TRBJ1-5; CDR3 protein: CASSRTPRDSGIQPQHF; CDR3 DNA: TGTGCCAGCAGTAGAACACCCAGGGATTCAGGCATTCAGCCCCAGCATTTT
clone size: .; V gene: TRBV28; D gene: .; J gene: TRBJ2-7; CDR3 protein: CASSPGLGGYEQYF; CDR3 DNA: TGTGCCAGCAGTCCGGGACTTGGGGGGTACGAGCAGTACTTC
clone size: few; V gene: TRBV5-6; D gene: .; J gene: TRBJ2-5; CDR3 protein: CASSLMGPTETQYF; CDR3 DNA: TGTGCCAGCAGCTTGATGGGCCCTACAGAGACCCAGTACTTC
clone size: .; V gene: TRBV7-9; D gene: TRBD1; J gene: TRBJ1-5; CDR3 protein: CASSPDRGQGNQPQHF; CDR3 DNA: TGTGCCAGCAGCCCTGACAGGGGGCAAGGCAATCAGCCCCAGCATTTT
clone size: .; V gene: TRBV7-9; D gene: .; J gene: TRBJ1-1; CDR3 protein: CASSSNTEAFF; CDR3 DNA: TGTGCCAGCAGTTCTAACACTGAAGCTTTCTTT
clone size: few; V gene: TRBV14; D gene: .; J gene: TRBJ2-7; CDR3 protein: CASSQDRLTGRNYEQYF; CDR3 DNA: TGTGCCAGCAGCCAAGACAGATTAACAGGTCGGAACTACGAGCAGTACTTC
clone size: .; V gene: TRBV6-5; D gene: .; J gene: TRBJ2-1; CDR3 protein: CASSYGGTAYNEQFF; CDR3 DNA: TGTGCCAGCAGTTACGGGGGGACAGCCTACAATGAGCAGTTCTTC
clone size: .; V gene: TRBV4-2; D gene: TRBD1; J gene: TRBJ1-1; CDR3 protein: CASSARLGTGLLNTEAFF; CDR3 DNA: TGTGCCAGCAGCGCCCGTCTGGGGACAGGACTCTTGAACACTGAAGCTTTCTTT
clone size: .; V gene: TRBV4-1; D gene: .; J gene: TRBJ1-4; CDR3 protein: CASSLWPSATNEKLFF; CDR3 DNA: TGCGCCAGCAGCCTGTGGCCGTCCGCAACTAATGAAAAACTGTTTTTT
clone size: .; V gene: TRBV10-2; D gene: .; J gene: TRBJ2-3; CDR3 protein: CASSDRNWGTDTQYF; CDR3 DNA: TGCGCCAGCAGTGACAGGAATTGGGGCACAGATACGCAGTATTTT
clone size: .; V gene: TRBV28; D gene: .; J gene: TRBJ1-1; CDR3 protein: CASSLRGRPRAFF; CDR3 DNA: TGTGCCAGCAGTTTAAGAGGAAGGCCTCGGGCTTTCTTT
clone size: .; V gene: TRBV2; D gene: .; J gene: TRBJ1-2; CDR3 protein: CASPGGLGMGVNGYTF; CDR3 DNA: TGTGCCAGCCCGGGGGGACTCGGAATGGGGGTAAATGGCTACACCTTC
clone size: few; V gene: TRBV6-5; D gene: .; J gene: TRBJ1-3; CDR3 protein: CASRVSSGNTIYF; CDR3 DNA: TGTGCCAGCAGAGTGAGCTCTGGAAACACCATATATTTT
clone size: few; V gene: TRBV15; D gene: .; J gene: TRBJ1-4; CDR3 protein: CATSRDRGLTNEKLFF; CDR3 DNA: TGTGCCACCAGCAGAGACAGGGGATTAACTAATGAAAAACTGTTTTTT
clone size: .; V gene: TRBV5-5; D gene: .; J gene: TRBJ1-5; CDR3 protein: CASQGRINQPQHF; CDR3 DNA: TGTGCCAGCCAAGGCAGGATTAATCAGCCCCAGCATTTT
clone size: .; V gene: TRBV28; D gene: .; J gene: TRBJ1-5; CDR3 protein: CASSLGGNSNQPQHF; CDR3 DNA: TGTGCCAGCAGTTTAGGGGGGAATAGCAATCAGCCCCAGCATTTT
clone size: .; V gene: TRBV28; D gene: .; J gene: TRBJ1-2; CDR3 protein: CASSRYGYTF; CDR3 DNA: TGTGCCAGCAGCCGCTATGGCTACACCTTC
clone size: .; V gene: TRBV4-2; D gene: TRBD2; J gene: TRBJ2-3; CDR3 protein: CASSHAPGTSGGASDTQYF; CDR3 DNA: TGTGCCAGCAGCCACGCTCCCGGGACTAGCGGGGGGGCCTCAGATACGCAGTATTTT
clone size: .; V gene: TRBV18; D gene: .; J gene: TRBJ1-5; CDR3 protein: CASSPPGQSNQPQHF; CDR3 DNA: TGTGCCAGCTCACCACCGGGGCAGAGCAATCAGCCCCAGCATTTT
clone size: .; V gene: TRBV27; D gene: TRBD1; J gene: TRBJ1-2; CDR3 protein: CASSLWTGNPLGYTF; CDR3 DNA: TGTGCCAGCAGTTTATGGACAGGGAACCCCTTGGGCTACACCTTC
clone size: .; V gene: TRBV7-9; D gene: .; J gene: TRBJ1-2; CDR3 protein: CASSRGQPLSGYTF; CDR3 DNA: TGTGCCAGCAGCCGCGGCCAGCCCTTGAGTGGCTACACCTTC
clone size: .; V gene: TRBV4-3; D gene: .; J gene: TRBJ1-2; CDR3 protein: CASSQDRYRELYGYTF; CDR3 DNA: TGCGCCAGCAGCCAAGATCGTTACAGGGAACTCTATGGCTACACCTTC
clone size: .; V gene: TRBV5-1; D gene: .; J gene: TRBJ2-1; CDR3 protein: CASSLALLSTGGDNEQFF; CDR3 DNA: TGCGCCAGCAGCTTGGCCCTTTTATCCACAGGGGGGGACAATGAGCAGTTCTTC
clone size: .; V gene: TRBV11-2; D gene: .; J gene: TRBJ1-2; CDR3 protein: CASSLDGGFNSYGYTF; CDR3 DNA: TGTGCCAGCAGCTTAGATGGAGGGTTTAATTCCTATGGCTACACCTTC